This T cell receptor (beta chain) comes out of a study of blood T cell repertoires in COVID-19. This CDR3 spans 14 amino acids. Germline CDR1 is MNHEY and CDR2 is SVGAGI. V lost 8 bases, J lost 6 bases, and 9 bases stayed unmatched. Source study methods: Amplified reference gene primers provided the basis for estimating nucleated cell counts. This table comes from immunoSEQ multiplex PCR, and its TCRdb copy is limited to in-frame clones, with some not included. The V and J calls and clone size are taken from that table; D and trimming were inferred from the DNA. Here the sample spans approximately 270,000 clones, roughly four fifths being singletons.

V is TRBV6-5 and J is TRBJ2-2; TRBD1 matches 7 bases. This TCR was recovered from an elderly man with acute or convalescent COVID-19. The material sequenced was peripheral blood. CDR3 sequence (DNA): TGTGCCAGCGGACCAGGGACAGACGCCGGGGAGCTGTTTTTT. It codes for CASGPGTDAGELFF.